Shown below are 18 T cell receptor beta chains from a single sample sequenced in a study of CD8 T cells in ankylosing spondylitis. TCRdb re-analysed the 5' RACE reads in MiXCR, keeping a single row per CDR3 protein. The data show about 240,000 distinct CDR3 sequences, roughly 8.6% seen once. Sequencing input: blood, either unsorted or a sorted T cell fraction (not recorded which). The receptor set was obtained from a male donor with ankylosing spondylitis or in good health (not recorded which).

This clonotype came up many times. The chain has TRBV7-2 and TRBJ2-1, with 12 bases lining up with TRBD2. This CDR3 contains 16 residues. Germline V gene sequence: CDR1 SGHTA, CDR2 FQGNSA. The V segment lost 2 bases and the J segment 4 bases; nucleotides outside the gene matches: 3. The CDR3 DNA reads as TGTGCCAGCAGCTTAACGGGACTAGCGGGTTACAATGAGCAGTTCTTC. Encoded protein: CASSLTGLAGYNEQFF.

This clonotype has a count of ten or more. The CDR3 does not close with the conserved phenylalanine or tryptophan, likely indicating a read error. It is unclear where the CDR3 begins or ends on the DNA, so no DNA is shown, and the CDR3 is as TCRdb lists it. V and J are TRBV3-1 and TRBJ1-2; the table assigns TRBD1, which was not confirmed against the DNA. The CDR3 is made up of 14 amino acids, end residues included. Germline CDR1 is LGHDT and CDR2 is YNNKEL (reference sequence). The CDR3 protein is CASSQDPADRCEGV.

There are many counts of this clonotype. The chain combines TRBV5-1 with TRBJ2-5, with 8 nucleotides matching TRBD2. This CDR3 has 15 amino acids. Trimming removed 1 base from V and 4 bases from J; junction bases left unmatched: 6. Germline assignment: CDR1 SGHRS and CDR2 YFSETQ. The DNA for the CDR3 is TGCGCCAGCAGCTTGACGGCGGGGGGCCGAGAGACCCAGTACTTC. It yields the protein CASSLTAGGRETQYF.

This clonotype was detected a few times. The chain recombines TRBV4-1 with TRBJ1-1, with 10 bases that match TRBD1. Germline V gene lookup returns CDR1 MGHRA and CDR2 YSYEKL. This CDR3 region has 14 residues. V was pared by 3 bases and J by 11 bases, with 9 bases of the junction left unmatched. The CDR3 region has the DNA TGCGCCAGCAGCCAGACAGGGGGCGAAAGTCGGGCTTTCTTT. This encodes CASSQTGGESRAFF.

This clonotype appeared many times. The chain employs TRBV20-1 and TRBJ2-5, with D tentatively TRBD2 (6 bases). The CDR3 length is 14 residues. The ends were cut back, 6 bases at V and 2 bases at J, with 16 bases in the middle. CDR1 DFQATT and CDR2 SNEGSKA come from the germline V gene (reference sequence). CDR3 coding DNA: TGCAGTGCCGCGGCCCCTAGCGCACAAGAGACCCAGTACTTC. It codes for CSAAAPSAQETQYF.

This clonotype was detected many times. The genes are TRBV4-1 and TRBJ1-2; maybe TRBD1 (5 bases). The CDR3 totals 15 residues. The germline CDR1 and CDR2 sequences are MGHRA and YSYEKL. The V and J ends lost 0 bases and 5 bases respectively, with 13 bases between them. The CDR3 sequence is CASSQEPRDRYGYTF. Written as DNA, the CDR3 is TGCGCCAGCAGCCAAGAACCCAGGGATCGGTATGGCTACACCTTC.

This clonotype was seen ten or more times. The rearrangement links TRBV30 to TRBJ2-5; tentative D call: TRBD2 (5 bases). The CDR3 is 12 amino acids. From germline, CDR1 is GTSNPN and CDR2 SVGIG (reference sequence). The V end was cut by 4 bases, the J end by 7 bases, with 13 bases between. Here the CDR3 DNA reads TGTGCCTGGAAAGGGTTGGCGGGGACCCAGTACTTC. It codes for CAWKGLAGTQYF.

At least ten counts were recorded for this clonotype. This chain joins TRBV9 and TRBJ2-1, with TRBD2 as a possible D gene (5 bases). Trimming pared 0 bases from V and 10 bases from J, leaving 20 bases between. The CDR3 consists of 16 residues. Germline CDR1 and CDR2: SGDLS and YYNGEE. CDR3 bases: TGTGCCAGCAGCGTAGATGCCCGCGGTAAGGCGGGCGAGCAGTTCTTC. As protein: CASSVDARGKAGEQFF. Complete variable domain (other parts from reference TRBV9 and TRBJ2-1): DSGVTQTPKHLITATGQRVTLRCSPRSGDLSVYWYQQSLDQGLQFLIQYYNGEERAKGNILERFSAQQFPDLHSELNLSSLELGDSALYFCASSVDARGKAGEQFFGPGTRLTVL.

This clonotype was recorded a few times. A single base separates this from a much larger clone, so it may be a read error. The CDR3 reads CDSSPDRYEQYF. The CDR3 DNA sequence: TGTGACAGCAGCCCGGACAGATACGAGCAGTACTTC. The chain employs TRBV12-3 or TRBV12-4 and TRBJ2-7; weak D call: TRBD1 (6 bases). The CDR3 covers 12 residues.

Ten or more counts support this clonotype. DNA for the CDR3: TGTGCCAGCAGCTTAGGGGCCCATAGCGGGGAGCGATACAATGAGCAGTTCTTC. Its translation: CASSLGAHSGERYNEQFF. The chain combines TRBV7-8 with TRBJ2-1; 8 bases fit TRBD2. Germline CDR1 SGHVS, CDR2 FQNEAQ. CDR3 length: 18 residues. V trimming: 1 base; J trimming: 4 bases; junction bases outside the gene matches: 12.

The rearrangement joins TRBV5-1 to TRBJ2-2; 9 nucleotides line up with TRBD1. The CDR3 is made up of 16 amino acids. The germline gives CDR1 SGHRS, CDR2 YFSETQ. The ends lost 3 bases at V and 4 bases at J; junction bases unmatched: 7. The CDR3 loop reads CASSSPETGGTGELFF. The CDR3 region has the DNA TGCGCCAGCAGCTCCCCCGAGACAGGGGGCACCGGGGAGCTGTTTTTT.

In this sample, this clonotype turned up once. V usage is TRBV4-3 and J usage is TRBJ2-2; tentative D call: TRBD1 (5 bases). The V end was cut by 1 base, the J end by 4 bases, with 13 bases between. This CDR3 has 16 residues. CDR1 LGHNA and CDR2 YSLEER come from the germline V gene. The chain's CDR3 is CASSQVLGAFTGELFF. Here the CDR3 DNA reads TGCGCCAGCAGCCAAGTCCTAGGGGCGTTCACCGGGGAGCTGTTTTTT.

Written as DNA, the CDR3 is TGCGCCAGCAGCTCAGACCCTCCGCCTGGAAACACCATATATTTT. This translates into CASSSDPPPGNTIYF. The rearrangement uses TRBV5-1 and TRBJ1-3; unclear D gene. V was cut by 3 bases and J by 2 bases, with 12 bases left in between. This CDR3 contains 15 residues. Germline CDR1 and CDR2: SGHRS and YFSETQ.

There are many counts of this clonotype. This chain uses TRBV19 with TRBJ1-1; the D gene is possibly TRBD1 (5 bases). This CDR3 contains 15 residues. In germline, CDR1 is LNHDA, CDR2 SQIVND (reference sequence). The V end lost 7 bases, the J end lost 3 bases, and 18 bases lay between the germline ends. As DNA, the CDR3 is TGTGCCAGTAAGAGGACACTGAGAGGGGACACTGAAGCTTTCTTT. It specifies CASKRTLRGDTEAFF.

At least ten counts were recorded for this clonotype. This sequence joins TRBV27 and TRBJ1-5; TRBD1 matches 7 bases. CDR3 length: 13 residues. Trimming at V came to 11 bases and at J to 6 bases, leaving 10 bases not matched to a gene. Germline loops: CDR1 MNHEY, CDR2 SMNVEV (reference sequence). The CDR3 protein is CAARGGEGQPQHF. In DNA form, the CDR3 reads TGTGCCGCCAGGGGGGGTGAGGGTCAGCCCCAGCATTTT.

This clonotype was observed a handful of times. The rearrangement uses TRBV6-1 and TRBJ2-3; D possibly corresponds to TRBD1 (6 bases). Trimming removed 8 bases from V and 3 bases from J, with 18 bases in between. The CDR3 contains 15 residues. From germline, CDR1 is MNHNS and CDR2 SASEGT. The CDR3, as DNA: TGTGCCAGCGGATTAACAGGGAAGGGTACAGATACGCAGTATTTT. It specifies CASGLTGKGTDTQYF.

In this sample, this clonotype turned up many times. The V gene is TRBV21-1, the J gene TRBJ1-1. TRBV21-1 is a known pseudogene. CDR3 length equals 12 residues. The CDR3 DNA is TGTGCCAGCGGGCGGGCAAACACTGAAGCTTTCTTT. Protein: CASGRANTEAFF.

This clonotype was seen repeatedly, ten times or more. The CDR3 nucleotides read TGCAGTGCGACCGACCCTGGGCAAGTGGAGACCCAGTACTTC. It encodes CSATDPGQVETQYF. This chain uses TRBV20-1 with TRBJ2-5, with no clear D. The germline V gene has CDR1 DFQATT and CDR2 SNEGSKA (reference sequence). Between the trimmed V and J ends, which lost 6 bases and 5 bases, there was a span of 19 bases. The CDR3 extends over 14 amino acids.